Listed here are 23 T cell receptor beta chains from one sample, sequenced in a study of T cell responses to AZD1222 COVID-19 vaccine. Assay: immunoSEQ multiplex PCR; the TCRdb copy retains only in-frame clones and omits some. In the table there are around 150,000 clones, roughly 90% of which are singletons. This material consisted of peripheral blood, taken 28 days after the second AZD1222 dose. All receptors derive from an adult who received the AZD1222 COVID-19 vaccine.

The chain joins TRBV5-4 to TRBJ2-2, with TRBD2 matching 8 bases. The CDR3 totals 16 residues. Germline V gives CDR1 SGHNT, CDR2 YYREEE (reference sequence). Trimming at V came to 2 bases and at J to 3 bases, leaving 6 bases not matched to a gene. CDR3 sequence (DNA): TGTGCCAGCAGCTTACCGGGACTAGGTGACACCGGGGAGCTGTTTTTT. Its protein product is CASSLPGLGDTGELFF.

The gene calls are TRBV7-9 and TRBJ1-1; D ambiguous. V gave up 2 bases and J gave up 1 base, with 8 bases separating them. Germline CDR1 is SEHNR and CDR2 is FQNEAQ (reference sequence). The CDR3 has 14 residues. The CDR3 DNA sequence: TGTGCCAGCAGCTTACACGGAGGGAACACTGAAGCTTTCTTT. Its protein is CASSLHGGNTEAFF. Using reference TRBV7-9 and TRBJ1-1 for the parts outside the CDR3, the full variable domain is DTGVSQNPRHKITKRGQNVTFRCDPISEHNRLYWYRQTLGQGPEFLTYFQNEAQLEKSRLLSDRFSAERPKGSFSTLEIQRTEQGDSAMYLCASSLHGGNTEAFFGQGTRLTVV.

The chain employs TRBV6-4 and TRBJ2-1, with TRBD2 matching 7 bases. V was clipped by 4 bases and J by 10 bases; unmatched bases: 10. Germline CDR1 and CDR2: MRHNA and SNTAGT. This CDR3 is built from 14 residues. Here the CDR3 reads CASSVAGVPAEQFF. The CDR3 nucleotides are TGTGCCAGCAGTGTTGCGGGAGTCCCTGCCGAGCAGTTCTTC.

The chain links TRBV7-9 to TRBJ2-7; the match to TRBD1 covers 7 bases. The V and J ends lost 5 bases and 0 bases, in that order; junction bases with no gene match: 19. The germline V gene encodes CDR1 SEHNR and CDR2 FQNEAQ (reference sequence). The CDR3 length is 19 residues. The CDR3 region is CASSQPEGGLRRSSYEQYF. As DNA, the CDR3 is TGTGCCAGCAGCCAACCAGAAGGGGGCCTGCGAAGGAGCTCCTACGAGCAGTACTTC.

The rearrangement links TRBV5-4 to TRBJ2-3, with a possible D match to TRBD2 (6 bases). Germline assignment: CDR1 SGHNT and CDR2 YYREEE (reference sequence). With 2 bases removed from V and 11 bases from J, the gap between germline ends came to 12 bases. This CDR3 contains 12 residues. The CDR3 region has the DNA TGTGCCAGCAGCTTCCCTAGCGCCAGGCAGTATTTT. It translates to CASSFPSARQYF. Complete variable domain (other parts from reference TRBV5-4 and TRBJ2-3): ETGVTQSPTHLIKTRGQQVTLRCSSQSGHNTVSWYQQALGQGPQFIFQYYREEENGRGNFPPRFSGLQFPNYSSELNVNALELDDSALYLCASSFPSARQYFGPGTRLTVL.

This clone occurred once. This chain uses TRBV19 with TRBJ2-7; possibly TRBD2 for D (6 bases). V lost 5 bases and J lost 0, with 14 bases in between. Per the germline V gene, CDR1 is LNHDA and CDR2 is SQIVND (reference sequence). This CDR3 spans 15 amino acids. CDR3 nucleotides: TGTGCCAGTAGTGTCTGGGGGGATGGCTCCTACGAGCAGTACTTC. It is translated as CASSVWGDGSYEQYF.

This clone was observed a single time. The V gene is TRBV7-9, the J gene TRBJ2-1, with a weak D call TRBD1 (5 bases). The V gene lost 5 bases and the J gene lost 6 bases, with 14 bases spanning the gap. Looked up from germline, CDR1 is SEHNR and CDR2 is FQNEAQ (reference sequence). The CDR3 has 14 amino acids. Here the CDR3 DNA reads TGTGCCAGCAGCGCAGGGATCAGGTTCAATGAGCAGTTCTTC. Its translation is CASSAGIRFNEQFF.

This clone was observed a handful of times. The rearrangement links TRBV27 to TRBJ2-2; D not certain. The germline CDR1 and CDR2 sequences are MNHEY and SMNVEV (reference sequence). V lost 2 bases to trimming and J lost 3 bases, with 4 bases between them. This CDR3 contains 13 residues. Written as DNA, the CDR3 is TGTGCCAGCAGTTTAGGGGACACCGGGGAGCTGTTTTTT. This gives the protein CASSLGDTGELFF.

This rearrangement joins TRBV5-1 to TRBJ1-1; D is perhaps TRBD1 (5 bases). Trimming took off 0 bases at V and 8 bases at J, with 5 bases between the two ends. The germline V gene encodes CDR1 SGHRS and CDR2 YFSETQ. The CDR3 runs 11 residues. CDR3 nucleotide sequence: TGCGCCAGCAGCTTGGAGGGGGAAGCTTTCTTT. Translation: CASSLEGEAFF.

This chain connects TRBV28 to TRBJ1-4; 9 bases are a match to TRBD1. Germline V gives CDR1 MDHEN, CDR2 SYDVKM. The CDR3 runs 14 residues. J gave up 8 bases and V 5 bases, and 6 bases lay outside the gene matches. CDR3 residues: CASSTGQGVEKLFF. CDR3 bases: TGTGCCAGCAGTACGGGACAGGGCGTAGAAAAACTGTTTTTT.

This chain joins TRBV20-1 and TRBJ2-3; D not certain. CDR3 size: 12 residues. The germline gives CDR1 DFQATT, CDR2 SNEGSKA (reference sequence). Trimming removed 3 bases at V and 6 bases at J, with 10 bases between. The DNA of the CDR3 is TGCAGTGCTAGTAGTTTTGGTGATACGCAGTATTTT. Amino acid sequence: CSASSFGDTQYF.

The chain recombines TRBV7-3 with TRBJ2-3; D gene ambiguous. The germline V gene encodes CDR1 SGHTA and CDR2 FQGTGA. The CDR3 loop spans 15 amino acids. V was pared by 1 base and J by 2 bases, with 10 bases between. The chain's CDR3 is CASSLSPGLTDTQYF. The CDR3 DNA reads as TGTGCCAGCAGCTTAAGCCCCGGGCTCACAGATACGCAGTATTTT.

This clone was picked up one time. This chain joins TRBV5-6 and TRBJ2-1, with 10 bases that match TRBD2. This CDR3 is 15 amino acids long. CDR1 SGHDT and CDR2 YYEEEE come from the germline V gene. Trimming took 0 bases from V and 6 from J; bases not matched to a gene: 3. The CDR3, as DNA: TGTGCCAGCAGCTTGGCGTGGACTAGCGGCAATGAGCAGTTCTTC. This translates into CASSLAWTSGNEQFF.

The CDR3 coding sequence is TGCGCCAGCAGCTACAGGGGCCTTGCAACTAATGAAAAACTGTTTTTT. Its translation is CASSYRGLATNEKLFF. This sequence joins TRBV5-1 and TRBJ1-4, with 7 nucleotides matching TRBD1. The germline CDR1 and CDR2 sequences are SGHRS and YFSETQ. The CDR3 has 16 residues. J was trimmed by 0 bases and V by 3 bases; bases with no gene match: 5.

This chain joins TRBV13 and TRBJ1-5; tentative D call: TRBD1 (5 bases). From germline, CDR1 is PRHDT and CDR2 FYEKMQ (reference sequence). The V end was cut by 4 bases, the J end by 6 bases, with 10 bases between. The CDR3 length is 13 residues. The CDR3 region has the DNA TGTGCCAGCAGCTCTCAGGGTGTTCAGCCCCAGCATTTT. The encoded protein is CASSSQGVQPQHF. Full variable domain (remainder filled in from reference TRBV13 and TRBJ1-5): AAGVIQSPRHLIKEKRETATLKCYPIPRHDTVYWYQQGPGQDPQFLISFYEKMQSDKGSIPDRFSAQQFSDYHSELNMSSLELGDSALYFCASSSQGVQPQHFGDGTRLSIL.

V gene TRBV14 combines with J gene TRBJ1-1; D remains unclear. Germline CDR1 is SGHDN and CDR2 is FVKESK. This CDR3 contains 19 residues. Trimming shortened V by 5 bases and J by 1 base, and 26 bases separated the two germline ends. Here the CDR3 reads CASSTGLSRSGNGNTEAFF. The CDR3 DNA sequence: TGTGCCAGCAGCACGGGCTTATCGCGAAGCGGGAACGGGAACACTGAAGCTTTCTTT.

The V and J genes are TRBV9 and TRBJ1-5, with TRBD1 matching over 7 bases. V gave up 5 bases and J gave up 5 bases; unmatched junction bases: 10. This CDR3 is 15 amino acids long. Germline assignment: CDR1 SGDLS and CDR2 YYNGEE. CDR3 DNA: TGTGCCAGCAGTGGAGGGGGCCTTTCACATCAGCCCCAGCATTTT. Amino acids: CASSGGGLSHQPQHF.

The rearrangement joins TRBV29-1 to TRBJ2-1; TRBD2 matches at 7 bases. Germline V gene lookup returns CDR1 SQVTM and CDR2 ANQGSEA. This CDR3 comprises 17 residues. Trimming cost V 1 base and J 0 bases; bases outside gene matches: 9. CDR3 sequence reads: CSVEGWGGGSSYNEQFF. The CDR3 region has the DNA TGCAGCGTTGAAGGTTGGGGAGGCGGGAGCTCCTACAATGAGCAGTTCTTC.

The chain joins TRBV3-1 (or the pseudogene TRBV3-2) to TRBJ2-7; D might be TRBD1 (6 bases). The CDR3 length is 14 residues. Germline V gene data show CDR1 as LGHDT and CDR2 as YNNKEL (reference sequence). V was shortened by 0 bases and J by 5 bases, with 11 bases between the two germline ends. CDR3 protein: CASSQDGQGNEQYF. CDR3 DNA: TGTGCCAGCAGCCAAGATGGGCAGGGGAACGAGCAGTACTTC.

About this clone itself: The identical CDR3 is also encoded by other nucleotide sequences in the sample. The chain links TRBV7-2 to TRBJ2-7, with unresolved D. Germline V gene sequence: CDR1 SGHTA, CDR2 FQGNSA. CDR3 length: 12 amino acids. Trimming took off 2 bases at V and 2 bases at J, with 4 bases between the two ends. The CDR3 nucleotides are TGTGCCAGCAGCTTACGACCCTACGAGCAGTACTTC. It translates to CASSLRPYEQYF.

The CDR3 region has the DNA TGTGCCATCAGGGGGACAGTCCTGAACACTGAAGCTTTCTTT. Translated, it gives CAIRGTVLNTEAFF. The chain is built from TRBV10-3 and TRBJ1-1; 7 nucleotides align to TRBD1. Trimming at V came to 6 bases and at J to 0 bases, leaving 4 bases not matched to a gene. The CDR3 length is 14 residues. CDR1 and CDR2 (germline): ENHRY, SYGVKD.

The rearrangement uses TRBV24-1 and TRBJ1-5; TRBD1 might be the D (5 bases). The CDR3 consists of 13 residues. Between the trimmed V and J ends, which lost 5 bases and 7 bases, there was a span of 11 bases. CDR1 and CDR2 from the germline V gene are KGHDR and SFDVKD. The CDR3 bases are TGTGCCACCAGTGGGGGGATCTGGCAGCCCCAGCATTTT. Protein product: CATSGGIWQPQHF.

The chain recombines TRBV6-5 with TRBJ1-1, with D unresolved. V lost 6 bases and J 4 bases, leaving 18 bases between the germline ends. Germline loops: CDR1 MNHEY, CDR2 SVGAGI. The CDR3 runs 15 residues. CDR3 nucleotides: TGTGCCAGCAGCTCCTTAGGAGGAAGTGGCACTGAAGCTTTCTTT. Amino acids: CASSSLGGSGTEAFF.